Below are 29 T cell receptor beta chains sequenced from a single sample in a study of T cell repertoires in ileal Crohn's disease. This table comes from immunoSEQ multiplex PCR, and its TCRdb copy is limited to in-frame clones, with some not included. Found here are 5,400 or so clones, 82% of them singletons; the top ten hold roughly 19%. The time point: inflamed ileum from the surgical specimen. Sequencing was performed on ileal tissue. These receptors were taken from an adult with Crohn's disease.

This clone was counted once. The chain combines TRBV10-2 with TRBJ1-2, with D possibly TRBD1 on 5 matching bases. Trimming took 3 bases from V and 1 from J, leaving 12 bases between them. This CDR3 region has 15 residues. Germline assignment: CDR1 WSHSY and CDR2 SAAADI. CDR3 region: CASSDPGRINYGYTF. The CDR3 nucleotides are TGCGCCAGCAGTGACCCGGGACGGATTAACTATGGCTACACCTTC.

The J gene is TRBJ2-1, the V gene TRBV9; 7 bases fit TRBD2. The CDR3 length is 15 residues. The V segment lost 5 bases and the J segment 4 bases; nucleotides outside the gene matches: 9. Germline CDR1 is SGDLS and CDR2 is YYNGEE. The CDR3 DNA reads TGTGCCAGCAGTGCCTTGAGCGGGGAATACAATGAGCAGTTCTTC. Amino acids: CASSALSGEYNEQFF.

This clone was recorded once. The J gene is TRBJ1-1, the V gene TRBV30; 8 bases are shared with TRBD1. Germline CDR1 is GTSNPN and CDR2 is SVGIG (reference sequence). This CDR3 has 12 amino acids. J was trimmed by 5 bases and V by 4 bases; bases with no gene match: 3. CDR3 bases: TGTGCCTGGAAAGGGACAGGTACTGAAGCTTTCTTT. Translation: CAWKGTGTEAFF.

The chain employs TRBV5-6 and TRBJ1-5, with 10 bases identical to TRBD1. There are 15 residues in the CDR3. CDR1 and CDR2 from the germline V gene are SGHDT and YYEEEE. Germline trimming cut 0 bases from V and 9 bases from J; bases unmatched to any gene: 6. The CDR3, as DNA: TGTGCCAGCAGCTTGGCCGGGACAGGGGCTAGGCCCCAGCATTTT. Protein: CASSLAGTGARPQHF.

This rearrangement joins TRBV14 to TRBJ2-2; D might be TRBD1 (6 bases). Germline CDR1 and CDR2: SGHDN and FVKESK. V lost 4 bases and J 0 bases, leaving 9 bases between the germline ends. The length of the CDR3 is 15 residues. The DNA for the CDR3 is TGTGCCAGCAGCCTACAGGGCCCGAACACCGGGGAGCTGTTTTTT. Translating it yields CASSLQGPNTGELFF.

In its sample, this clone was seen once. V gene TRBV18 combines with J gene TRBJ2-7; 7 bases map to TRBD2. Germline values: CDR1 KGHSH, CDR2 LQKENI. The length of the CDR3 is 16 residues. The J segment lost 4 bases and the V segment lost 1 base, leaving 10 bases of the junction unmatched. The CDR3 protein is CASSPQGAGKGYEQYF. The CDR3 coding sequence is TGTGCCAGCTCACCACAAGGAGCGGGGAAGGGGTACGAGCAGTACTTC.

V gene TRBV5-1 combines with J gene TRBJ2-3; perhaps TRBD2 as D (7 bases). Trimming removed 4 bases from V and 3 bases from J, with 15 bases in between. In germline, CDR1 is SGHRS, CDR2 YFSETQ. The CDR3 extends over 15 amino acids. The CDR3 region is CASSPLRGGTDTQYF. CDR3 sequence (DNA): TGCGCCAGCAGCCCCCTGAGGGGGGGGACAGATACGCAGTATTTT.

The V gene is TRBV19, the J gene TRBJ1-6; the match to TRBD1 covers 7 bases. There are 17 residues in the CDR3. The germline CDR1 and CDR2 sequences are LNHDA and SQIVND (reference sequence). With 4 bases clipped from V and 7 bases from J, the junction kept 13 bases outside the gene matches. CDR3 sequence: CASSTHRGAEGNSPLHF. The DNA of the CDR3 is TGTGCCAGTAGTACTCACAGGGGAGCGGAGGGGAATTCACCCCTCCACTTT.

The chain joins TRBV28 to TRBJ2-3; TRBD1 aligns across 8 bases. There are 14 residues in the CDR3. The V gene's germline CDR1 is MDHEN and CDR2 SYDVKM. The junction had 7 bases not matched to a gene; V was cut back by 6 bases and J by 5 bases. In DNA form, the CDR3 reads TGTGCCAGCAGCGAGGGACAGGTCCTAGATACGCAGTATTTT. Its translation is CASSEGQVLDTQYF. Filled out from reference TRBV28 and TRBJ2-3, the complete variable domain reads DVKVTQSSRYLVKRTGEKVFLECVQDMDHENMFWYRQDPGLGLRLIYFSYDVKMKEKGDIPEGYSVSREKKERFSLILESASTNQTSMYLCASSEGQVLDTQYFGPGTRLTVL.

The V and J genes are TRBV28 and TRBJ1-2, with D possibly matching TRBD1 (5 bases). The V gene lost 3 bases and the J gene lost 11 bases, with 22 bases spanning the gap. This CDR3 is 15 amino acids long. From germline, CDR1 is MDHEN and CDR2 SYDVKM. The CDR3 reads CASSFYEEGYGGYTF. In nucleotides, the CDR3 is TGTGCCAGCAGTTTTTATGAGGAGGGTTACGGGGGTTACACCTTC.

The V gene is TRBV28, the J gene TRBJ2-1, with D possibly being TRBD1 or TRBD2 (6 bases each). V was pared by 6 bases and J by 8 bases, with 23 bases between. Germline loops: CDR1 MDHEN, CDR2 SYDVKM. This CDR3 region has 16 residues. The chain's CDR3 is CASSGSGARSSHEQFF. CDR3 nucleotides: TGTGCCAGCAGCGGGTCGGGGGCGCGATCCTCCCATGAGCAGTTCTTC.

This clone was counted a single time. This chain joins TRBV2 and TRBJ2-7; 8 positions match TRBD2. CDR1 and CDR2 from the germline V gene are SNHLY and FYNNEI. After removal of 0 bases from V and 0 bases from J, the junction contained 10 bases not matched to a gene. The CDR3 runs 18 residues. The CDR3: CASSEAGGGAGVSYEQYF. CDR3 DNA: TGTGCCAGCAGTGAAGCCGGGGGAGGAGCGGGAGTCTCCTACGAGCAGTACTTC.

The chain recombines TRBV2 with TRBJ1-5, with D unresolved. Trimming removed 5 bases from V and 2 bases from J, with 10 bases in between. The germline gives CDR1 SNHLY, CDR2 FYNNEI. CDR3 length equals 14 residues. The CDR3 protein is CASSWGQGNQPQHF. The CDR3 region has the DNA TGTGCCAGCAGTTGGGGTCAGGGCAATCAGCCCCAGCATTTT.

This sequence joins TRBV28 and TRBJ2-3; no reliable D call. Germline CDR1 MDHEN, CDR2 SYDVKM. Trimming pared 6 bases from V and 6 bases from J, leaving 7 bases between. The CDR3 extends over 11 amino acids. CDR3 loop: CASRREDTQYF. The CDR3 region has the DNA TGTGCCAGCAGAAGAGAGGATACGCAGTATTTT.

The rearrangement joins TRBV28 to TRBJ2-7; TRBD2 agrees at 9 bases. V lost 5 bases to trimming and J lost 3 bases; unmatched junction nucleotides: 8. The CDR3 is made up of 15 amino acids. Germline V CDR1 and CDR2: MDHEN, SYDVKM. The CDR3: CASSLTAGGSYEQYF. DNA for the CDR3: TGTGCCAGCAGTCTAACAGCGGGAGGTAGCTACGAGCAGTACTTC.

The chain uses TRBV20-1 and TRBJ1-2; D is unclear. Germline V lookup: CDR1 DFQATT, CDR2 SNEGSKA (reference sequence). Trimming removed 8 bases at V and 8 bases at J, with 9 bases between. The CDR3 loop spans 9 amino acids. The DNA for the CDR3 is TGCAGTCCCTCGGGCGGCTACACCTTC. As protein: CSPSGGYTF.

This clone has only a few counts. The chain recombines TRBV6-5 with TRBJ1-2, with D maybe TRBD1 (5 bases). Germline lookup yields CDR1 MNHEY and CDR2 SVGAGI. This CDR3 comprises 14 residues. The V end was cut by 6 bases, the J end by 5 bases, with 16 bases between. The CDR3 reads CASRSGGALYGYTF. The CDR3 DNA reads TGTGCCAGCAGGTCAGGAGGGGCCCTGTATGGCTACACCTTC.

The chain combines TRBV4-1 with TRBJ1-1, with D unresolved. This CDR3 is 13 amino acids long. In germline, CDR1 is MGHRA, CDR2 YSYEKL. Trimming cost V 0 bases and J 10 bases, with 12 bases left between them. The CDR3 sequence is CASSQDLESIAFF. DNA for the CDR3: TGCGCCAGCAGCCAAGATCTAGAGAGCATAGCTTTCTTT.

The chain employs TRBV5-4 and TRBJ2-3, with D perhaps TRBD2 (6 bases). Trimming took off 4 bases at V and 1 base at J, with 16 bases between the two ends. This CDR3 comprises 16 residues. Germline V gene sequence: CDR1 SGHNT, CDR2 YYREEE (reference sequence). DNA for the CDR3: TGTGCCAGCAGCCCATCCCCGGGAGTAGGCACAGATACGCAGTATTTT. Translating gives CASSPSPGVGTDTQYF.

The genes are TRBV6-4 and TRBJ2-7; D unclear. Germline CDR1 reads MRHNA; CDR2 reads SNTAGT. V lost 11 bases and J 2 bases, leaving 13 bases between the germline ends. The CDR3 has 12 residues. CDR3: CAGEVIPYEQYF. The CDR3 nucleotides are TGTGCCGGAGAAGTCATCCCCTACGAGCAGTACTTC.

A single count supports this clone. The chain combines TRBV9 with TRBJ2-7, with 9 bases that match TRBD2. After removal of 4 bases from V and 2 bases from J, the junction contained 4 bases not matched to a gene. CDR1 SGDLS and CDR2 YYNGEE come from the germline V gene. This CDR3 has 14 residues. CDR3 DNA: TGTGCCAGCAGCTCCCAGCGGGGGGCCTACGAGCAGTACTTC. It is translated as CASSSQRGAYEQYF.

This clone was counted once. The chain recombines TRBV30 with TRBJ1-6; TRBD1 is a possible D gene (5 bases). The V end was cut by 0 bases, the J end by 3 bases, with 12 bases between. The length of the CDR3 is 16 residues. Per the germline V gene, CDR1 is GTSNPN and CDR2 is SVGIG (reference sequence). The CDR3 spells CAWSVGTGSYNSPLHF. In nucleotides, the CDR3 is TGTGCCTGGAGTGTCGGCACAGGCAGCTATAATTCACCCCTCCACTTT.

The genes are TRBV28 and TRBJ2-1; D gene unclear. CDR3 size: 11 residues. V was shortened by 5 bases and J by 12 bases, with 11 bases between the two germline ends. CDR1 and CDR2 (germline): MDHEN, SYDVKM. The CDR3 loop reads CASSTPTGQFF. CDR3 nucleotides: TGTGCCAGCAGTACCCCGACGGGGCAGTTCTTC.

The chain joins TRBV7-8 to TRBJ2-3, with D tentatively TRBD2 (7 bases). V lost 3 bases and J 0 bases, leaving 16 bases between the germline ends. From germline, CDR1 is SGHVS and CDR2 FQNEAQ. The CDR3 spans 17 residues. Written as DNA, the CDR3 is TGTGCCAGCAGCTTGGGGGGGGCGCAAGTTAGCACAGATACGCAGTATTTT. It yields the protein CASSLGGAQVSTDTQYF.

V is TRBV5-5 and J is TRBJ2-7, with D tentatively TRBD2 (6 bases). This CDR3 spans 14 amino acids. Trimming took off 1 base at V and 4 bases at J, with 12 bases between the two ends. From germline, CDR1 is SGHKS and CDR2 YYEKEE (reference sequence). CDR3 coding DNA: TGTGCCAGCAGCTTGCGTAGGGAGGAGTACGAGCAGTACTTC. Amino acids: CASSLRREEYEQYF.

This clone was observed once. This sequence joins TRBV21-1 and TRBJ2-7; the table's TRBD1 call for D was not verified on the DNA. TRBV21-1 is classified as a pseudogene. This CDR3 contains 19 residues. CDR3 sequence: CASRERPGQGVWGNYEQYF. The CDR3, as DNA: TGTGCCAGCAGGGAACGTCCGGGACAGGGGGTTTGGGGGAACTACGAGCAGTACTTC.

J is TRBJ2-7 and V is TRBV10-3; the D is unclear. CDR3 length equals 11 residues. The germline V and J ends were trimmed by 2 bases and 10 bases, with 9 bases remaining between them. CDR1 ENHRY and CDR2 SYGVKD come from the germline V gene. CDR3 sequence reads: CAISERTDQYF. The DNA of the CDR3 is TGTGCCATCAGTGAGAGGACGGACCAGTACTTC.

The chain couples TRBV5-4 to TRBJ2-5; D perhaps matches TRBD2 (5 bases). Per the germline V gene, CDR1 is SGHNT and CDR2 is YYREEE (reference sequence). The ends were cut back, 7 bases at V and 3 bases at J, with 13 bases in the middle. This CDR3 is built from 13 residues. CDR3 amino acids: CASGRENEETQYF. In DNA, the CDR3 is TGTGCCAGCGGCCGGGAAAATGAAGAGACCCAGTACTTC.

Only a few counts were recorded for this clone. The CDR3 sequence is CASSLGLAGSEQYF. The CDR3 DNA reads TGTGCCAGCAGCTTGGGGCTAGCGGGATCCGAGCAGTACTTC. The chain recombines TRBV5-4 with TRBJ2-7, with TRBD2 matching over 9 bases. This CDR3 comprises 14 residues. The V gene's germline CDR1 is SGHNT and CDR2 YYREEE (reference sequence). The junction had 4 bases not matched to a gene; V was cut back by 0 bases and J by 6 bases. Drawing the rest from reference TRBV5-4 and TRBJ2-7, the complete variable domain is ETGVTQSPTHLIKTRGQQVTLRCSSQSGHNTVSWYQQALGQGPQFIFQYYREEENGRGNFPPRFSGLQFPNYSSELNVNALELDDSALYLCASSLGLAGSEQYFGPGTRLTVT.